The 18 T cell receptor beta chains below were found in one sample sequenced in a study of blood T cell repertoires in COVID-19. The protocol was immunoSEQ multiplex PCR, while the TCRdb copy is restricted to in-frame clones and leaves out a portion. The table records about 400,000 clones, around 88% of them present only once. Sequencing was carried out using peripheral blood. The receptors shown here come from a woman aged 25 to 39 with acute or convalescent COVID-19.

The sample holds one count of this clone. The chain couples TRBV27 to TRBJ1-3; 8 nucleotides agree with TRBD1. This CDR3 is built from 15 residues. Trimming cost V 5 bases and J 4 bases; bases outside gene matches: 7. The germline CDR1 and CDR2 sequences are MNHEY and SMNVEV (reference sequence). In DNA, the CDR3 is TGTGCCAGCAGTCCGTTCAGGGGGCTAGGAAACACCATATATTTT. It specifies CASSPFRGLGNTIYF.

The rearrangement joins TRBV7-8 to TRBJ1-3; TRBD1 is a possible D gene (5 bases). The length of the CDR3 is 16 residues. The germline gives CDR1 SGHVS, CDR2 FQNEAQ. V was pared by 4 bases and J by 0 bases, with 13 bases between. The CDR3 DNA follows: TGTGCCAGCAGCTCGGGGGACGTTTTCTCTGGAAACACCATATATTTT. The encoded protein is CASSSGDVFSGNTIYF.

The chain is built from TRBV5-1 and TRBJ2-3; perhaps TRBD2 as D (5 bases). Germline CDR1 is SGHRS and CDR2 is YFSETQ. The CDR3 extends over 13 amino acids. V lost 3 bases and J lost 1, with 6 bases in between. The CDR3 loop is CASSWRGTDTQYF. The CDR3 nucleotides read TGCGCCAGCAGCTGGCGGGGCACAGATACGCAGTATTTT.

The V call is TRBV9, the J call TRBJ2-2; 9 bases agree with TRBD2. This CDR3 has 17 amino acids. From germline, CDR1 is SGDLS and CDR2 YYNGEE. J gave up 5 bases and V 0 bases, and 8 bases lay outside the gene matches. CDR3: CASSVARAGGGTGELFF. CDR3 bases: TGTGCCAGCAGCGTAGCACGAGCGGGGGGAGGTACCGGGGAGCTGTTTTTT.

The count of this clone is one. The V and J genes are TRBV11-2 and TRBJ2-7, with a possible D match to TRBD2 (6 bases). Germline CDR1 and CDR2: SGHAT and FQNNGV. This CDR3 is 14 amino acids long. The ends were cut back, 1 base at V and 7 bases at J, with 14 bases in the middle. CDR3 sequence (DNA): TGTGCCAGCAGCTTAGTTGGCAGGGAGGAAGAGCAGTACTTC. Its translation: CASSLVGREEEQYF. Based on the CDR3 plus reference TRBV11-2 and TRBJ2-7, the full variable domain is EAGVAQSPRYKIIEKRQSVAFWCNPISGHATLYWYQQILGQGPKLLIQFQNNGVVDDSQLPKDRFSAERLKGVDSTLKIQPAKLEDSAVYLCASSLVGREEEQYFGPGTRLTVT.

This sequence joins TRBV12-3 or TRBV12-4 and TRBJ2-7; D not certain. The CDR3 covers 13 residues. Deletions cut 3 bases from V and 3 bases from J, with 9 bases between. Here the CDR3 DNA reads TGTGCCAGCAGTTTGGGCAGGCTCTACGAGCAGTACTTC. Its protein is CASSLGRLYEQYF.

This chain joins TRBV28 and TRBJ2-1; 10 bases are a match to TRBD2. V dropped 2 bases and J dropped 5; count of bases not matched to a gene: 9. Germline CDR1 and CDR2: MDHEN and SYDVKM. The CDR3 sequence is 17 residues long. The CDR3 DNA sequence: TGTGCCAGCAGTTTAATGCCTCTAGCGGGGGTCCACAATGAGCAGTTCTTC. Its translation is CASSLMPLAGVHNEQFF.

This chain connects TRBV6-6 to TRBJ1-5; D possibly corresponds to TRBD1 (5 bases). The CDR3 length is 15 residues. V dropped 6 bases and J dropped 5 bases, with 17 bases sitting between them. Germline V gene sequence: CDR1 MNHNY, CDR2 SVGAGI (reference sequence). The CDR3 protein is CASSHRKPTDQPQHF. The DNA of the CDR3 is TGTGCCAGCAGCCATAGGAAACCGACAGATCAGCCCCAGCATTTT.

The CDR3 nucleotides read TGTGCCACACGAGGGCAGATGGGGAATGAGCAGTTCTTC. Its translation: CATRGQMGNEQFF. This chain joins TRBV15 and TRBJ2-1; possibly TRBD2 for D (5 bases). Germline loops: CDR1 LNHNV, CDR2 YYDKDF (reference sequence). There are 13 residues in the CDR3. The ends were cut back, 9 bases at V and 7 bases at J, with 16 bases in the middle.

The chain recombines TRBV7-9 with TRBJ2-1; 8 bases are a match to TRBD1. Germline assignment: CDR1 SEHNR and CDR2 FQNEAQ (reference sequence). The CDR3 loop spans 14 amino acids. V gave up 7 bases and J gave up 8 bases; unmatched junction bases: 10. This CDR3 is CASTGQGAWDEQFF. The CDR3 nucleotides read TGTGCCAGCACCGGACAGGGCGCTTGGGATGAGCAGTTCTTC.

The rearrangement joins TRBV2 to TRBJ1-1; the D is unclear. The CDR3 is 13 amino acids. The germline CDR1 and CDR2 sequences are SNHLY and FYNNEI. V was clipped by 3 bases and J by 1 base, with 6 bases between them. CDR3 in DNA: TGTGCCAGCAGTGACCCGGGGAACACTGAAGCTTTCTTT. This codes for CASSDPGNTEAFF.

The V call is TRBV6-5, the J call TRBJ2-5; D uncertain. Germline CDR1 reads MNHEY; CDR2 reads SVGAGI. CDR3 length: 16 amino acids. V lost 0 bases and J lost 9, with 20 bases in between. As DNA, the CDR3 is TGTGCCAGCAGTTACTCGATTATCGGCCCCCCGCAGGCCCAGTACTTC. Amino acids: CASSYSIIGPPQAQYF.

The chain is built from TRBV3-1 (or the pseudogene TRBV3-2) and TRBJ1-2; no definite D call. In germline, CDR1 is LGHDT, CDR2 YNNKEL (reference sequence). The CDR3 contains 15 residues. Trimming cost V 3 bases and J 4 bases, with 15 bases left between them. CDR3: CASSQSAGGGYGYTF. The CDR3, as DNA: TGTGCCAGCAGCCAGAGCGCGGGAGGAGGCTATGGCTACACCTTC.

This chain connects TRBV19 to TRBJ2-2; 7 bases map to TRBD2. CDR3 length: 15 amino acids. From germline, CDR1 is LNHDA and CDR2 SQIVND (reference sequence). The J segment lost 1 base and the V segment lost 5 bases, leaving 4 bases of the junction unmatched. The CDR3 nucleotides are TGTGCCAGTAGTCAAATAGCGGGGAACACCGGGGAGCTGTTTTTT. Amino acid sequence: CASSQIAGNTGELFF.

The chain couples TRBV5-1 to TRBJ1-6; a possible D gene is TRBD1 (5 bases). V was clipped by 4 bases and J by 14 bases, with 10 bases between them. Germline values: CDR1 SGHRS, CDR2 YFSETQ. The CDR3 runs 11 residues. CDR3 nucleotides: TGCGCCAGCAGCCAGGGCCGTACCCTCCACTTT. Amino acids: CASSQGRTLHF. Full variable domain (outside the CDR3, taken from reference TRBV5-1 and TRBJ1-6): KAGVTQTPRYLIKTRGQQVTLSCSPISGHRSVSWYQQTPGQGLQFLFEYFSETQRNKGNFPGRFSGRQFSNSRSEMNVSTLELGDSALYLCASSQGRTLHFGNGTRLTVT.

This rearrangement joins TRBV5-6 to TRBJ2-5, with TRBD1 matching 7 bases. CDR1 SGHDT and CDR2 YYEEEE come from the germline V gene. The J segment lost 5 bases and the V segment lost 2 bases, leaving 6 bases of the junction unmatched. There are 14 residues in the CDR3. The CDR3 region has the DNA TGTGCCAGCAGCTTATTAGGGGGCGCGGAGACCCAGTACTTC. Protein sequence: CASSLLGGAETQYF.

V and J are TRBV3-1 (or the pseudogene TRBV3-2) and TRBJ1-1; weak D call: TRBD1 (6 bases). Germline CDR1 is LGHDT and CDR2 is YNNKEL (reference sequence). Trimming removed 4 bases at V and 5 bases at J, with 17 bases between. The CDR3 extends over 15 amino acids. In nucleotides, the CDR3 is TGTGCCAGCAGCCCCCTGCGGGGGGCGGGAACTGAAGCTTTCTTT. It codes for CASSPLRGAGTEAFF.

The chain joins TRBV7-9 to TRBJ2-5; weak D call: TRBD1 (6 bases). The CDR3 loop spans 15 amino acids. Trimming cost V 5 bases and J 4 bases, with 17 bases left between them. Per the germline V gene, CDR1 is SEHNR and CDR2 is FQNEAQ (reference sequence). DNA of the CDR3: TGTGCCAGCAGCCCCCGAGGACAGTCAAGAGAGACCCAGTACTTC. Translated, it gives CASSPRGQSRETQYF.